The 28 T cell receptor beta chains presented below share a single source sample, sequenced in a study of blood T cell repertoires in COVID-19. The assay was immunoSEQ multiplex PCR, and TCRdb's table has in-frame clones only and misses some. The sample records over 50,000 clones, around 87% being singletons. Sequenced sample: peripheral blood. The source is a man aged 55 to 69 with acute or convalescent COVID-19.

This chain connects TRBV5-1 to TRBJ2-7, with TRBD1 matching 8 bases. Germline V CDR1 and CDR2: SGHRS, YFSETQ. CDR3 length: 16 residues. The ends lost 3 bases at V and 0 bases at J; junction bases unmatched: 8. The CDR3 DNA sequence: TGCGCCAGCAGCTCCGGGACAGGCTCGAGCTCCTACGAGCAGTACTTC. Its protein is CASSSGTGSSSYEQYF.

The chain employs TRBV4-2 and TRBJ1-2, with D hard to call. Germline values: CDR1 LGHNA, CDR2 YNFKEQ. V gave up 3 bases and J gave up 0 bases, with 8 bases separating them. The CDR3 is 14 amino acids. The CDR3 DNA is TGTGCCAGCAGCCAGGCGGGCGCTAACTATGGCTACACCTTC. Translation gives CASSQAGANYGYTF.

The chain carries TRBV10-2 and TRBJ1-5; tentative D call: TRBD1 (5 bases). The CDR3 consists of 21 residues. The V and J ends lost 4 bases and 1 base respectively, with 29 bases between them. The germline gives CDR1 WSHSY, CDR2 SAAADI. CDR3 in DNA: TGCGCCAGCAGTGTCCCAGAAAAACCAGCCTCCAGGGAAAAAAGCAATCAGCCCCAGCATTTT. Amino acids: CASSVPEKPASREKSNQPQHF.

The rearrangement uses TRBV29-1 and TRBJ2-6, with 9 bases lining up with TRBD1. This CDR3 has 16 residues. In germline, CDR1 is SQVTM, CDR2 ANQGSEA. The V gene end was trimmed by 3 bases and the J gene end by 1 base; junction bases not matched to a gene: 4. CDR3 sequence (DNA): TGCAGCGTTGAGGGGACAGGGAGGTCTGGGGCCAACGTCCTGACTTTC. Its translation: CSVEGTGRSGANVLTF.

The chain uses TRBV6-6 and TRBJ1-2; unclear D gene. The V and J ends lost 0 bases and 8 bases respectively, with 13 bases between them. This CDR3 contains 14 residues. Germline loops: CDR1 MNHNY, CDR2 SVGAGI (reference sequence). CDR3 sequence reads: CASSYSPDLGGYTF. The CDR3 DNA reads as TGTGCCAGCAGTTACTCGCCAGACCTAGGCGGCTACACCTTC.

The chain couples TRBV7-8 to TRBJ1-1, with D perhaps TRBD1 (5 bases). Germline values: CDR1 SGHVS, CDR2 FQNEAQ. Trimming removed 5 bases at V and 10 bases at J, with 14 bases between. The CDR3 extends over 12 amino acids. The CDR3 DNA sequence: TGTGCCAGCAGCCGCAGGGCTTTAGGAGCTTTCTTT. Protein sequence: CASSRRALGAFF.

This sequence joins TRBV7-2 and TRBJ2-5; TRBD2 matches 11 bases. Germline V gene data show CDR1 as SGHTA and CDR2 as FQGNSA. V dropped 1 base and J dropped 1; count of bases not matched to a gene: 11. The CDR3 covers 19 residues. CDR3 in amino acids: CASSLDPPPSGGTQETQYF. CDR3 coding DNA: TGTGCCAGCAGCTTAGACCCCCCCCCTAGCGGGGGGACCCAAGAGACCCAGTACTTC.

This chain uses TRBV27 with TRBJ2-2; 8 bases match TRBD2. The CDR3 is made up of 15 amino acids. Germline CDR1 is MNHEY and CDR2 is SMNVEV (reference sequence). After removal of 3 bases from V and 0 bases from J, the junction contained 0 bases not matched to a gene. The CDR3 coding sequence is TGTGCCAGCAGTTTGGGACTAGCGAACACCGGGGAGCTGTTTTTT. Encoded protein: CASSLGLANTGELFF.

V is TRBV13 and J is TRBJ2-7; D is possibly TRBD2 (6 bases). The CDR3 runs to 15 residues. CDR1 and CDR2 from the germline V gene are PRHDT and FYEKMQ (reference sequence). With 5 bases removed from V and 2 bases from J, the gap between germline ends came to 16 bases. The CDR3 loop reads CASSLGAGGAYEQYF. The CDR3 region has the DNA TGTGCCAGCAGCCTCGGGGCAGGCGGGGCCTACGAGCAGTACTTC.

The DNA for the CDR3 is TGTGCCAGCAGTGTTTTGTCAGGGACTTCCTCCACAGATACGCAGTATTTT. Translating gives CASSVLSGTSSTDTQYF. V usage is TRBV9 and J usage is TRBJ2-3; TRBD2 might be the D (6 bases). In germline, CDR1 is SGDLS, CDR2 YYNGEE. CDR3 size: 17 residues. The V gene lost 5 bases and the J gene lost 2 bases, with 21 bases spanning the gap.

V and J are TRBV9 and TRBJ2-2, with D unresolved. V lost 4 bases, J lost 3 bases, and 7 bases lay in between. The CDR3 extends over 13 amino acids. The germline gives CDR1 SGDLS, CDR2 YYNGEE. CDR3 nucleotides: TGTGCCAGCAGCCCCCCGGACACCGGGGAGCTGTTTTTT. This sequence encodes CASSPPDTGELFF.

V gene TRBV30 combines with J gene TRBJ1-1; D ambiguous. CDR1 and CDR2 from the germline V gene are GTSNPN and SVGIG (reference sequence). The CDR3 runs 13 residues. Deletions cut 7 bases from V and 5 bases from J, with 17 bases between. The CDR3 is CAYRETSETEAFF. The CDR3 DNA is TGTGCCTACCGGGAGACGAGTGAGACTGAAGCTTTCTTT. The full variable domain, in which reference TRBV30 and TRBJ1-1 provide the parts outside the CDR3, is SQTIHQWPATLVQPVGSPLSLECTVEGTSNPNLYWYRQAAGRGLQLLFYSVGIGQISSEVPQNLSASRPQDRQFILSSKKLLLSDSGFYLCAYRETSETEAFFGQGTRLTVV.

J is TRBJ2-1 and V is TRBV7-7; 8 bases align to TRBD2. With 5 bases clipped from V and 8 bases from J, the junction kept 11 bases outside the gene matches. Germline values: CDR1 SSHAT, CDR2 FNYEAQ (reference sequence). This CDR3 comprises 15 residues. In DNA, the CDR3 is TGTGCCAGCAGCCCCTTGAATAGCGGGGTGCATGAGCAGTTCTTC. The encoded protein is CASSPLNSGVHEQFF.

The chain's CDR3 is CASSVDGTSGGPLEETQYF. As DNA, the CDR3 is TGTGCCAGCAGTGTGGATGGGACTAGCGGGGGCCCGCTGGAGGAGACCCAGTACTTC. The V gene is TRBV2, the J gene TRBJ2-5, with TRBD2 matching over 14 bases. This CDR3 comprises 19 residues. V lost 4 bases, J lost 5 bases, and 15 bases stayed unmatched. CDR1 SNHLY and CDR2 FYNNEI come from the germline V gene.

The CDR3 DNA reads as TGTGCCAGCAGCTTAAGTGTGGGGGGGAATGAGCAGTTCTTC. It translates to CASSLSVGGNEQFF. The rearrangement uses TRBV11-2 and TRBJ2-1; 7 bases line up with TRBD2. The trim removed 2 bases at V and 7 bases at J, leaving 5 bases unmatched. This CDR3 is built from 14 residues. The germline CDR1 and CDR2 sequences are SGHAT and FQNNGV.

The V call is TRBV7-2, the J call TRBJ1-6; D not resolved. Germline V lookup: CDR1 SGHTA, CDR2 FQGNSA. The germline V and J ends were trimmed by 1 base and 14 bases, with 15 bases remaining between them. The CDR3 is 14 residues long. In DNA form, the CDR3 reads TGTGCCAGCAGCTTAGGGAGCGCAACCAGATCCCTCCACTTT. It codes for CASSLGSATRSLHF.

The V and J genes are TRBV19 and TRBJ1-5, with TRBD1 matching over 7 bases. V lost 6 bases, J lost 7 bases, and 15 bases stayed unmatched. CDR1 and CDR2 from the germline V gene are LNHDA and SQIVND (reference sequence). The CDR3 runs to 16 residues. CDR3 coding DNA: TGTGCCAGTAGCCAGAACAGGGGATTAAGTGGACAGCCCCAGCATTTT. This codes for CASSQNRGLSGQPQHF.

The chain employs TRBV6-5 and TRBJ1-5; D unclear. With 0 bases removed from V and 7 bases from J, the gap between germline ends came to 13 bases. The V gene's germline CDR1 is MNHEY and CDR2 SVGAGI. The CDR3 loop spans 15 amino acids. CDR3 sequence (DNA): TGTGCCAGCAGTTACTCCGGGGTACGGAACCAGCCCCAGCATTTT. Its translation: CASSYSGVRNQPQHF.

The V gene is TRBV4-3, the J gene TRBJ1-3; tentatively, D is TRBD1 (5 bases). Germline-derived CDR1 and CDR2 are LGHNA and YSLEER. Trimming cost V 0 bases and J 0 bases, with 9 bases left between them. The CDR3 is 16 residues long. This CDR3 reads CASSQDGTGSGNTIYF. CDR3 nucleotide sequence: TGCGCCAGCAGCCAAGATGGAACAGGCTCTGGAAACACCATATATTTT.

V gene TRBV23-1 combines with J gene TRBJ1-1; D is uncertain. TRBV23-1 carries the ORF label, with uncertain function. The CDR3 runs 19 residues. The ends were cut back, 2 bases at V and 3 bases at J, with 25 bases in the middle. The CDR3 here is CASSQILGCGPPRDTEAFF. Written as DNA, the CDR3 is TGCGCCAGCAGTCAAATCCTTGGTTGCGGGCCACCTCGGGACACTGAAGCTTTCTTT.

The V and J genes are TRBV27 and TRBJ2-7, with a possible D match to TRBD2 (5 bases). The CDR3 sequence is 15 residues long. V was pared by 4 bases and J by 2 bases, with 15 bases between. Germline loops: CDR1 MNHEY, CDR2 SMNVEV (reference sequence). CDR3 bases: TGTGCCAGCAGTTACCGTCAACTAGGCCCCTACGAGCAGTACTTC. This gives the protein CASSYRQLGPYEQYF.

This chain joins TRBV19 and TRBJ1-4; D is unclear. Germline CDR1 is LNHDA and CDR2 is SQIVND (reference sequence). Deletions cut 10 bases from V and 5 bases from J, with 11 bases between. The CDR3 extends over 12 amino acids. The CDR3: CATASLNEKLFF. The CDR3 DNA reads TGTGCCACCGCCAGTCTGAATGAAAAACTGTTTTTT. Full variable domain (remainder filled in from reference TRBV19 and TRBJ1-4): DGGITQSPKYLFRKEGQNVTLSCEQNLNHDAMYWYRQDPGQGLRLIYYSQIVNDFQKGDIAEGYSVSREKKESFPLTVTSAQKNPTAFYLCATASLNEKLFFGSGTQLSVL.

As for this clone: The junction shows a germline mismatch at one end, possibly a read error. The CDR3 DNA reads TGTGCCAGCAGGTTGGGGGGAGGGGACTACAATGAGCAGTTCTTC. Protein product: CASRLGGGDYNEQFF. The V and J genes are TRBV5-6 and TRBJ2-1; 7 nucleotides align to TRBD2. Germline CDR1 and CDR2: SGHDT and YYEEEE. This CDR3 comprises 15 residues.

The J gene is TRBJ2-3, the V gene TRBV7-2, with D perhaps matching TRBD2 (5 bases). CDR1 and CDR2 from the germline V gene are SGHTA and FQGNSA. CDR3 size: 17 residues. The V and J ends lost 2 bases and 4 bases respectively, with 19 bases between them. In DNA form, the CDR3 reads TGTGCCAGCAGCTTAATTGGAGTAGGGAGTGGGGCAGATACGCAGTATTTT. Translating it yields CASSLIGVGSGADTQYF.

The chain uses TRBV15 and TRBJ1-5; D is uncertain. Germline CDR1 is LNHNV and CDR2 is YYDKDF (reference sequence). The CDR3 contains 16 residues. The germline V and J ends were trimmed by 1 base and 2 bases, with 12 bases remaining between them. This CDR3 is CATSRGIKQGNQPQHF. CDR3 nucleotides: TGTGCCACCAGCAGAGGTATCAAGCAGGGCAATCAGCCCCAGCATTTT.

The J gene is TRBJ2-1, the V gene TRBV24-1, with 8 bases fitting TRBD1. After removal of 3 bases from V and 5 bases from J, the junction contained 8 bases not matched to a gene. CDR3 length: 16 residues. Germline CDR1 and CDR2: KGHDR and SFDVKD. CDR3 sequence (DNA): TGTGCCACCAGTGATGGAAGGACAGGGATCCACAATGAGCAGTTCTTC. This codes for CATSDGRTGIHNEQFF.

The J gene is TRBJ2-2, the V gene TRBV30, with D possibly being TRBD1 (5 bases). CDR1 and CDR2 (germline): GTSNPN, SVGIG (reference sequence). The CDR3 is made up of 15 amino acids. V was cut by 0 bases and J by 10 bases, with 18 bases left in between. The CDR3 is CAWSVALSGNMELFF. The CDR3, as DNA: TGTGCCTGGAGTGTAGCCTTGTCAGGGAATATGGAGCTGTTTTTT.

The V and J genes are TRBV10-2 and TRBJ2-7; D not certain. Trimming pared 0 bases from V and 12 bases from J, leaving 15 bases between. Germline-derived CDR1 and CDR2 are WSHSY and SAAADI. The CDR3 has 13 amino acids. The CDR3 region is CASSESSSTSWYF. CDR3 DNA sequence: TGCGCCAGCAGTGAGTCGAGCTCGACTTCTTGGTACTTC.